This T cell receptor (beta chain) stems from a study of human CD8 memory T cell subsets. Sequencing libraries of TCR beta were made by UMI-labeled 5' RACE. TCRdb reworked the 5' RACE reads into one entry per CDR3 protein, no DNA. The sample's table shows approximately 12,000 distinct CDR3 sequences. The study used negative magnetic separation to enrich total CD8+ T cells. CDR3 length: 14 residues. Germline V gene data show CDR1 as SGHVS and CDR2 as FQNEAQ. This receptor was taken from a human donor in good health. Sequences were obtained from CD8+ T cells from PBMCs. V gene TRBV7-8 combines with J gene TRBJ2-7; TCRdb's assignment of TRBD2 cannot be checked, as there is no DNA. CDR3 amino acids: CASSLRGISYEQYF. Complete variable domain (other parts from reference TRBV7-8 and TRBJ2-7): GAGVSQSPRYKVAKRGQDVALRCDPISGHVSLFWYQQALGQGPEFLTYFQNEAQLDKSGLPSDRFFAERPEGSVSTLKIQRTQQEDSAVYLCASSLRGISYEQYFGPGTRLTVT.